This T cell receptor (beta chain) was observed in a study of vaccination and CD4 T cells after COVID-19. Cultured CD4+ T cell DNA underwent sequencing with the Oncomine TCR Beta short-read assay. One entry per CDR3 protein, called by TCRdb with MiXCR from the PCR reads. The sample yields 12,000 or so distinct CDR3 sequences, less than 50% seen once. The CDR3 covers 16 residues. Per the germline V gene, CDR1 is DFQATT and CDR2 is SNEGSKA (reference sequence). V trimming: 0 bases; J trimming: 3 bases; junction bases outside the gene matches: 4. This clonotype was picked up a small number of times. The antigen is undetermined. The treatment denotes: approximately 9-day PBMC culture with coronavirus spike peptide pools or control peptides (ViraFEST assay).

V usage is TRBV20-1 and J usage is TRBJ2-2; 10 nucleotides match TRBD2. The sample consisted of CD4+ T cells from blood, cultured in vitro. The clonotype was recovered from a human donor who had recovered from COVID-19. CDR3 sequence (DNA): TGCAGTGCTAGAGATCAGCGGGGGGGCGACACCGGGGAGCTGTTTTTT. Protein sequence: CSARDQRGGDTGELFF.